Reported below is one T cell receptor (beta chain). In this sample, this clonotype turned up many times. There is no known antigen for this receptor. No quality values exist for individual bases; no much larger clone is one base distant. The record originates from a study of T cell repertoires in cytomegalovirus infection (dated by TCRdb to the late 2010s). Some background on the complete study: Donor HLA type was relevant to the analysis, because carriage of CMV infection together with the matching HLA type was indicated by public TCR beta signatures.

What the research found in general, with its limitations: The ex vivo response was dominated by HLA-C-restricted CMV-specific TCR beta clonotypes, and the single most frequent clonotype in two of eight donors was supplied by these HLA-C-restricted clonotypes. In both this cohort and an independent cohort of 352 donors, the cumulative frequency of public TCR beta family members distinguished carriers of CMV infection plus the relevant HLA type.

From a lookup of the germline V gene, CDR1 and CDR2 are MNHNS and SASEGT. Measured from the cysteine to the phenylalanine, the CDR3 is 15 residues long. The DNA shown is the 45-base CDR3, in frame from base 1. V loses 5 bases, J loses 5 bases, and the germline ends lie 18 bases apart. These reads were obtained on an Illumina HiSeq 1500. TCRdb ran its own pipeline on the public reads, namely fastp trimming at Q25 and MiXCR clone calling, and kept in-frame beta chains. Each record represents a unique CDR3 protein, reported with the most common genes and DNA among its rows. In this sample the table shows 400,000 to 550,000 distinct CDR3 sequences, about 11% of which occur a single time. Together, the top ten hold 9.5% to 13% of the sample.

The sequence came from a human donor in good health (CMV status not recorded). Some clones in this sample may be carry-over from other donors' samples. The chain is made from TRBV6-1 and TRBJ2-5; 5 matching bases give a weak D call of TRBD2. Sequencing input: PBMCs. The CDR3 amino acid sequence is: CASSFGLLSVETQYF. The DNA sequence is as follows: TGTGCCAGCAGTTTCGGACTCCTCTCCGTGGAGACCCAGTACTTC.